This TCR beta chain was retrieved from a study of cytomegalovirus exposure and HLA in healthy donors. Overall study findings and caveats: Evidence from a later analysis indicated that most CMV-associated TCR beta chains looked HLA-restricted. The authors confirmed in vitro that a few CMV-associated chains were specific for CMV antigens.

60 Vbeta and 13 Jbeta primers were used in PCR. Assay: immunoSEQ multiplex PCR; the TCRdb copy retains only in-frame clones and omits some. Of 100,000 or so clones in the sample, around 67% are singletons; the top ten hold 2% to 3%. Notes on this clone: No antigen is known for it.

CDR3 size: 15 residues. V was clipped by 1 base and J by 6 bases; unmatched bases: 3. Looked up from germline, CDR1 is MNHNS and CDR2 is SASEGT. This TCR derives from a man in his fifties or sixties in good health and CMV-seronegative. Input material: PBMCs. This chain links TRBV6-1 with TRBJ2-2, with 9 nucleotides matching TRBD1. CDR3 nucleotide sequence: TGTGCCAGCAGTGAAGTACAGGGGGCCCCCGGGGAGCTGTTTTTT. Its translation is CASSEVQGAPGELFF.